This T cell receptor beta chain appears in the sequencing data of a study of blood T cell repertoires in COVID-19. Looking at the study overall: COVID-19 samples from acute and convalescent phases originated in the United States, Italy and Spain.

This table comes from immunoSEQ multiplex PCR, and its TCRdb copy is limited to in-frame clones, with some not included. The table includes fewer than 250,000 clones, over 80% detected once. Germline CDR1 and CDR2: SGHAT and FQNNGV. The CDR3 covers 14 residues. V trimming: 6 bases; J trimming: 5 bases; junction bases outside the gene matches: 5. The age range of participants was about 18 to 100 years, with residence in about 25 US areas. Researchers sorted participants into cohorts using their self-reported clinical history. Recovered Cohort 3 donors showed two negative PCRs, clearance, or symptom resolution.

The genes are TRBV11-2 and TRBJ2-1, with 9 positions matching TRBD2. The sample comprised PBMCs or T cells enriched from blood (not recorded which). This TCR came from a woman between 40 and 50 years old who had recovered from COVID-19. The CDR3 spells CASRVSGSHNEQFF. CDR3 DNA: TGTGCCAGCAGGGTTAGCGGGAGTCACAATGAGCAGTTCTTC. The full variable domain, completed using reference TRBV11-2 and TRBJ2-1, is EAGVAQSPRYKIIEKRQSVAFWCNPISGHATLYWYQQILGQGPKLLIQFQNNGVVDDSQLPKDRFSAERLKGVDSTLKIQPAKLEDSAVYLCASRVSGSHNEQFFGPGTRLTVL.